This TCR beta chain was captured by sequencing in a study of T cells in Graves' hyperthyroidism and ophthalmopathy. The CDR3 regions of TCR beta were amplified from RNA transcripts. In the first-round RT-PCR of the TCR CDR3, the HTBI primer set was used. TCRdb passed the multiplex PCR reads through MiXCR, listing each CDR3 protein once. This table has roughly 640,000 distinct CDR3 sequences, 16% appearing once. Points from the study as a whole: In validation, the model predicted ophthalmopathy. These predictions came a median about 6 months before onset. Most expanded thyroid clonotypes above 0.001 also appeared in blood.

Notes on this clonotype: As yet, its antigen is unknown.

Germline values: CDR1 SGHRS, CDR2 YFSETQ. With 4 bases removed from V and 1 base from J, the gap between germline ends came to 14 bases. This CDR3 region has 16 residues. It was approximately 9.4 ml of fresh peripheral blood that supplied the PBMCs. V gene TRBV5-1 combines with J gene TRBJ2-2; tentative D call: TRBD2 (6 bases). This TCR came from a woman in her forties with Graves' ophthalmopathy. The source material was blood. The CDR3 reads CASSPGGSGNTGELFF. CDR3 in DNA: TGCGCCAGCAGCCCCGGGGGTAGCGGGAACACCGGGGAGCTGTTTTTT.